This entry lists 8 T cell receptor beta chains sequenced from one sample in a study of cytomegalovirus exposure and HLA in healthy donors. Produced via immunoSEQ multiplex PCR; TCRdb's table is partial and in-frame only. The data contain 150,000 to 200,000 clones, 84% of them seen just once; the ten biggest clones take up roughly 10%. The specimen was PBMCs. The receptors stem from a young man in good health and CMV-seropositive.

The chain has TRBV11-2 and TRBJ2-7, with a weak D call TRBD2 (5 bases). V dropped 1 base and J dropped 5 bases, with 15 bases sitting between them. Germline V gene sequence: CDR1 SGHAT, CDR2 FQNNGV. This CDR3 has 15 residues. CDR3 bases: TGTGCCAGCAGCTTAGCATTGTCGGCGACTAACGAGCAGTACTTC. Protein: CASSLALSATNEQYF.

In nucleotides, the CDR3 is TGTGCCAGCAGCTCCCCTTCGACTAGCGGGACCTACGAGCAGTACTTC. Residues: CASSSPSTSGTYEQYF. The V call is TRBV7-9, the J call TRBJ2-7, with 11 nucleotides matching TRBD2. V lost 4 bases and J lost 2; bases outside the gene matches: 7. Germline values: CDR1 SEHNR, CDR2 FQNEAQ (reference sequence). The CDR3 is made up of 16 amino acids.

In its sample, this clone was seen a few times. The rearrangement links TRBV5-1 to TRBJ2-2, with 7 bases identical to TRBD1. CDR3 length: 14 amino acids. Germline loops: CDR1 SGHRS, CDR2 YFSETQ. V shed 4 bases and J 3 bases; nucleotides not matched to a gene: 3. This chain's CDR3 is CASSRTGYTGELFF. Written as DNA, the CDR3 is TGCGCCAGCAGCAGGACAGGTTACACCGGGGAGCTGTTTTTT.

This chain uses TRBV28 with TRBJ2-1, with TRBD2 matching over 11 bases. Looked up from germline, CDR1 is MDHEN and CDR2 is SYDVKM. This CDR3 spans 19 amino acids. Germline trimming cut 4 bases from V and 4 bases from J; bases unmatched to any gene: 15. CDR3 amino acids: CASSSPRVAGGKGYNEQFF. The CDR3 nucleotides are TGTGCCAGCAGTTCTCCCCGAGTAGCGGGAGGGAAAGGGTACAATGAGCAGTTCTTC.

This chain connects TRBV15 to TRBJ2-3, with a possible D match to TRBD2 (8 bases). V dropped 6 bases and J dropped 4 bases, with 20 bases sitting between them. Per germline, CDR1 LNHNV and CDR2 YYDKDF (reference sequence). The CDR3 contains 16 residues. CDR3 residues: CATRAPGGGRADTQYF. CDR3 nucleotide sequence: TGTGCCACCAGAGCCCCGGGAGGGGGCCGCGCAGATACGCAGTATTTT.

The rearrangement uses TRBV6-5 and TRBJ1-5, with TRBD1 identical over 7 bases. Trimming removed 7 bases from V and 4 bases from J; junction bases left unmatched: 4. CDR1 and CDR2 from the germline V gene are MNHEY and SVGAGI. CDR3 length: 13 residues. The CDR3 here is CASKDRANQPQHF. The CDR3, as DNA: TGTGCCAGCAAAGACAGGGCGAATCAGCCCCAGCATTTT.

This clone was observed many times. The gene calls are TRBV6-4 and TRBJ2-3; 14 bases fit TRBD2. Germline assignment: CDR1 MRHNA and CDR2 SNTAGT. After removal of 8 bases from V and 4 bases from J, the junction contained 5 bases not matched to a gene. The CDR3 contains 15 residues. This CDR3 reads CASARTSGGPDTQYF. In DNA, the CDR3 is TGTGCCAGCGCCCGGACTAGCGGGGGGCCAGATACGCAGTATTTT.

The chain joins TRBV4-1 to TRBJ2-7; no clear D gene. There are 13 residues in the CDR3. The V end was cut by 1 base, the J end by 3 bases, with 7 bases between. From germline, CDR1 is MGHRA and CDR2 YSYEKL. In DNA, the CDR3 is TGCGCCAGCAGCCAAGTACCGAGCTACGAGCAGTACTTC. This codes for CASSQVPSYEQYF.